The TCR beta chain described here comes from a study of shared clonotypes between healthy human individuals. Study overall: CD4 naive cells filled three plates per donor, CD4 memory three, CD8 naive two and CD8 memory one.

Sequenced by immunoSEQ multiplex PCR; TCRdb stores in-frame clones only, minus some. The sample lists roughly 2 million clones, 95% occurring once. The CDR3 length is 15 residues. Trimming cost V 0 bases and J 5 bases; bases outside gene matches: 4. Looked up from germline, CDR1 is SGHTA and CDR2 is FQGNSA. The sequencing input was naive CD4+ T cells sorted from blood. Subset here: CD45RA+ positively selected. This clonotype originated in a man in his late teens or twenties in good health. The chain is built from TRBV7-2 and TRBJ1-5; 7 bases match TRBD1. CDR3 sequence: CASSLAGGADQPQHF. In DNA, the CDR3 is TGTGCCAGCAGCTTAGCAGGGGGCGCGGATCAGCCCCAGCATTTT. The full variable domain, with the rest looked up from reference TRBV7-2 and TRBJ1-5, is GAGVSQSPSNKVTEKGKDVELRCDPISGHTALYWYRQSLGQGLEFLIYFQGNSAPDKSGLPSDRFSAERTGGSVSTLTIQRTQQEDSAVYLCASSLAGGADQPQHFGDGTRLSIL.